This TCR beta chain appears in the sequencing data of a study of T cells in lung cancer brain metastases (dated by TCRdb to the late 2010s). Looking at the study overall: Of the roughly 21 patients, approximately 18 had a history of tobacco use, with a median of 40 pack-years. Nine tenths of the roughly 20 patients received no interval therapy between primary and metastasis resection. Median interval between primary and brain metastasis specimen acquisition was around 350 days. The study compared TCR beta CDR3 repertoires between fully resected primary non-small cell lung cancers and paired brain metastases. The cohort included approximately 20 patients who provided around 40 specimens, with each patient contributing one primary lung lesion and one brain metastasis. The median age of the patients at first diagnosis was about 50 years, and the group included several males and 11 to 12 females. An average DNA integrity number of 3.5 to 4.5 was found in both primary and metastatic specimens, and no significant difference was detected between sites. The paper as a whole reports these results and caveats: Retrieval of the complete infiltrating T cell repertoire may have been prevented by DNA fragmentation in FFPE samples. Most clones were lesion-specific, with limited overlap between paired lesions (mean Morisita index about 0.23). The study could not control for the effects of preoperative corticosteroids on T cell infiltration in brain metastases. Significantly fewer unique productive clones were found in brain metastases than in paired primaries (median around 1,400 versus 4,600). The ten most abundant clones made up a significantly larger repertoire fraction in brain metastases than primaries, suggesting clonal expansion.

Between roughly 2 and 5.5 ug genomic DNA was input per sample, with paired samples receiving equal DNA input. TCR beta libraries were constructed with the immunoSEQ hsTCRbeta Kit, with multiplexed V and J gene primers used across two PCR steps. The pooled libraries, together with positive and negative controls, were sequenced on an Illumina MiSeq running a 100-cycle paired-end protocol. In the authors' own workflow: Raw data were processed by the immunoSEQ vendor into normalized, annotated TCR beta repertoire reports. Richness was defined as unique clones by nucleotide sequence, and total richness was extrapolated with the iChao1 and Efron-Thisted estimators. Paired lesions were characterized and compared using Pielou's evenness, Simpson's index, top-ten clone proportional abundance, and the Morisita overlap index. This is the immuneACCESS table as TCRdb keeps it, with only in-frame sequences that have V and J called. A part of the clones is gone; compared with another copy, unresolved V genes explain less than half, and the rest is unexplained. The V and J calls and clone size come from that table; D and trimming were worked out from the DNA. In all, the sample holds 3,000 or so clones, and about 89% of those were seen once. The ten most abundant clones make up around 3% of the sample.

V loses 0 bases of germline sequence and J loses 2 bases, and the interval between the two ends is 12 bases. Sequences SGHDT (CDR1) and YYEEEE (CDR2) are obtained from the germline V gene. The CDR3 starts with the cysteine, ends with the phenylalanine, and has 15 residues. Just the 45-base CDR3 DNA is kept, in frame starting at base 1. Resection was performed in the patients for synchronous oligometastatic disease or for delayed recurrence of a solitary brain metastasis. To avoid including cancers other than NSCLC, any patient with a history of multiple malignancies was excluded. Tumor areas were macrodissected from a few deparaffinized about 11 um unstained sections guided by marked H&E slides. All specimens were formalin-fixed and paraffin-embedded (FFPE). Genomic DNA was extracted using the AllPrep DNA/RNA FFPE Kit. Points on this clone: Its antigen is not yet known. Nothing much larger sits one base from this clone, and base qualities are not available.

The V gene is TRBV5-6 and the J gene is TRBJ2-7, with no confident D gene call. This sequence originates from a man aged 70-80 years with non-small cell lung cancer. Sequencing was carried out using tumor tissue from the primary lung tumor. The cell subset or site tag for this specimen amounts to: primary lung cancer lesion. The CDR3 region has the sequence CASSLEGSATYEQYF. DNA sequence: TGTGCCAGCAGCTTGGAAGGGTCTGCGACCTACGAGCAGTACTTC.